These T cell receptor beta chains were read from a single sample in a study of T cells in Graves' hyperthyroidism and ophthalmopathy. TCRdb passed the multiplex PCR reads through MiXCR, listing each CDR3 protein once. The profile shows some 550,000 distinct CDR3 sequences, 16% of them singletons. The sequenced sample was blood. The origin of the receptors is a woman aged 40-49 years with Graves' ophthalmopathy. Each CDR3 is given with its conserved first and last residue.

V: TRBV20-1
J: TRBJ2-7
CDR3: CSVPGQGMVEQYF

V: TRBV6-1
J: TRBJ2-3
CDR3: CASSALAGNTDTQYF

V: TRBV10-2
J: TRBJ2-7
CDR3: CASSGGGNPYEQYF

V: TRBV6-1
J: TRBJ2-7
CDR3: CASSPKTSGSYEQYF

V: TRBV5-4
J: TRBJ1-2
CDR3: CASSNAPGQGPNYGYTF

V: TRBV30
J: TRBJ2-2
CDR3: CAWRGAANTGELFF

V: TRBV2
J: TRBJ2-2
CDR3: CASSEFTGTGTGELFF

V: TRBV12-3/TRBV12-4
J: TRBJ2-5
CDR3: CASSLGRTGETQYF

V: TRBV15
J: TRBJ1-1
CDR3: CATSRDLAGRAEAFF

V: TRBV18
J: TRBJ2-7
CDR3: CASSPSSSGSKEQYF

V: TRBV19
J: TRBJ1-2
CDR3: CASSGEDRTYGYTF

V: TRBV6-2/TRBV6-3
J: TRBJ2-5
CDR3: CASSYSPGLAFETQYF

V: TRBV12-3/TRBV12-4
J: TRBJ1-1
CDR3: CASSPPTVQNTEAFF

V: TRBV3-1
J: TRBJ2-1
CDR3: CASSQIGEGLDEQFF

V: TRBV20-1
J: TRBJ1-1
CDR3: CSAREARQGVTEAFF

V: TRBV5-1
J: TRBJ2-5
CDR3: CASSLTSGRPSDF

V: TRBV7-9
J: TRBJ2-5
CDR3: CASVLGQETQYF

V: TRBV12-3/TRBV12-4
J: TRBJ1-5
CDR3: CASRQGEVQPQHF

V: TRBV7-3
J: TRBJ2-3
CDR3: CASSLSPRLTRGTDTQYF

V: TRBV3-1
J: TRBJ2-5
CDR3: CASSRSSRGGETQYF

V: TRBV6-1
J: TRBJ1-1
CDR3: CASSTGGSPEAFF

V: TRBV20-1
J: TRBJ1-6
CDR3: CSASRTGPYSPLHF

V: TRBV20-1
J: TRBJ1-1
CDR3: CSARGGRPSTEAFF

V: TRBV6-5
J: TRBJ2-1
CDR3: CASSYSGTSGRVYEQFF

V: TRBV7-9
J: TRBJ2-7
CDR3: CASSLSGTSLPQYF

V: TRBV7-9
J: TRBJ2-7
CDR3: CASSAEGQGNYEQYF

V: TRBV5-5
J: TRBJ1-4
CDR3: CASSFPQVNEKLFF

V: TRBV7-6
J: TRBJ2-1
CDR3: CASSFAGREQFF

V: TRBV3-1
J: TRBJ1-1
CDR3: CASSPEDRDTEAFF

V: TRBV29-1
J: TRBJ2-3
CDR3: CSAGTTDTQYF

V: TRBV6-2/TRBV6-3
J: TRBJ2-3
CDR3: CASSPNGGRRDTQYF

V: TRBV19
J: TRBJ2-1
CDR3: CASSIEQARYNEQFF

V: TRBV7-9
J: TRBJ1-1
CDR3: CASSLAGQGRENTEAFF